The present T cell receptor (beta chain) was sequenced within a study of shared clonotypes between healthy human individuals. Study-wide results and caveats: Sequencing depth was expected to affect clonotype sharing among donors.

Replicate sorted-subset PCRs were loaded with around 200 ng DNA, about 31,000 T cell genomes. In the authors' workflow: ImmunoSEQ yielded junction-only sequences lacking quality scores, so filtering differed. TCRdb's copy holds only in-frame clones and misses some; the assay was immunoSEQ multiplex PCR. That table furnishes V, J and clone size, whereas the DNA furnished D and trimming. The sample contains millions of clones, 85% to 95% of which appear only once. Details on this clone: The antigen remains unidentified.

Germline values: CDR1 SGHDN, CDR2 FVKESK. This CDR3 contains 14 residues. V shed 3 bases and J 4 bases; nucleotides not matched to a gene: 5. Recent acute infections and vaccinations were absent in the healthy HIV-negative adult donors. This sequence joins TRBV14 and TRBJ1-2; 7 bases match TRBD1. Material for sequencing was naive CD4+ T cells sorted from blood. Subset meaning: CD45RA+ positively selected. The origin of this receptor is a man in his late teens or twenties in good health. CDR3 amino acids: CASSQSGTAYGYTF. The DNA for the CDR3 is TGTGCCAGCAGCCAGTCGGGGACAGCCTATGGCTACACCTTC.